Each of the 25 T cell receptor beta chains below was sequenced from the same sample in a study of response to subunit inactivated influenza vaccine. Each CDR3 protein is one row after TCRdb ran MiXCR on the RT-PCR reads. The data show some 640,000 distinct CDR3 sequences, with approximately 15% seen just once and 6% to 8% held by the top ten. The source was PBMCs from blood, collected 14 to 15 days before vaccination. These TCRs come from a man over 45 who received an inactivated influenza vaccine.

J is TRBJ2-2 and V is TRBV4-3, with D maybe TRBD1 (6 bases). The CDR3 covers 15 residues. The V end was cut by 4 bases, the J end by 1 base, with 10 bases between. Germline V gives CDR1 LGHNA, CDR2 YSLEER. CDR3 sequence: CASSPGQMNTGELFF. DNA for the CDR3: TGCGCCAGCAGCCCCGGACAGATGAACACCGGGGAGCTGTTTTTT.

The V gene is TRBV7-2, the J gene TRBJ1-2; D might be TRBD1 (5 bases). The CDR3 is 12 amino acids. Germline V gene sequence: CDR1 SGHTA, CDR2 FQGNSA. Trimming removed 8 bases from V and 7 bases from J, with 14 bases in between. CDR3 sequence reads: CASRGILGGYTF. CDR3 sequence (DNA): TGTGCCAGCCGGGGGATCTTGGGTGGCTACACCTTC.

This clonotype appeared a few times. The chain carries TRBV5-1 and TRBJ1-5; 7 nucleotides line up with TRBD1. With 4 bases clipped from V and 0 bases from J, the junction kept 22 bases outside the gene matches. The CDR3 covers 21 residues. Germline CDR1 and CDR2: SGHRS and YFSETQ. For the CDR3, the DNA is TGCGCCAGCAGCCGCGAAGGTTCCGGTGGTGACAGGGACTATAGCAATCAGCCCCAGCATTTT. Encoded protein: CASSREGSGGDRDYSNQPQHF.

This clonotype was counted a few times. The chain recombines TRBV7-2 with TRBJ2-5; a possible D gene is TRBD2 (6 bases). From germline, CDR1 is SGHTA and CDR2 FQGNSA. CDR3 size: 14 residues. Trimming pared 5 bases from V and 1 base from J, leaving 11 bases between. The CDR3 sequence: CASSLPGLQETQYF. The DNA for the CDR3 is TGTGCCAGCAGCCTACCGGGACTCCAAGAGACCCAGTACTTC.

This clonotype was counted at least ten times. This chain joins TRBV10-3 and TRBJ2-1; 11 positions match TRBD2. Germline V gene sequence: CDR1 ENHRY, CDR2 SYGVKD. The CDR3 contains 15 residues. Germline trimming cut 2 bases from V and 5 bases from J; bases unmatched to any gene: 2. CDR3 DNA: TGTGCCATCAGTGAGGGACTAGCGGGTGACAATGAGCAGTTCTTC. It codes for CAISEGLAGDNEQFF.

This clonotype was recorded a few times. This chain joins TRBV20-1 and TRBJ2-5; D remains unclear. V lost 1 base and J 3 bases, leaving 9 bases between the germline ends. Looked up from germline, CDR1 is DFQATT and CDR2 is SNEGSKA (reference sequence). The CDR3 covers 13 residues. The CDR3 reads CSARGAEKETQYF. Here the CDR3 DNA reads TGCAGTGCTAGAGGGGCCGAAAAAGAGACCCAGTACTTC.

This clonotype appeared many times. The V gene is TRBV5-1, the J gene TRBJ2-1, with 10 bases lining up with TRBD2. After removal of 1 base from V and 7 bases from J, the junction contained 11 bases not matched to a gene. The CDR3 totals 17 residues. Germline-derived CDR1 and CDR2 are SGHRS and YFSETQ. CDR3 protein: CASSLTVSSGGANEQFF. CDR3 nucleotide sequence: TGCGCCAGCAGCTTGACGGTATCGAGCGGGGGGGCAAATGAGCAGTTCTTC.

The J gene is TRBJ2-7, the V gene TRBV28, with TRBD2 matching 12 bases. Germline values: CDR1 MDHEN, CDR2 SYDVKM. J lost 6 bases, V lost 6 bases, and 9 bases had no gene match. This CDR3 has 15 amino acids. The CDR3 loop is CASSQTSGSSPEQYF. In nucleotides, the CDR3 is TGTGCCAGCAGCCAGACTAGCGGGAGTTCCCCCGAGCAGTACTTC.

This clonotype came up a few times. The chain employs TRBV6-4 and TRBJ1-5; no clear D. From germline, CDR1 is MRHNA and CDR2 SNTAGT. The germline V and J ends were trimmed by 8 bases and 4 bases, with 15 bases remaining between them. The CDR3 contains 14 residues. Written as DNA, the CDR3 is TGTGCCAGCCGATCCTATAGAGGGAATCAGCCCCAGCATTTT. As protein: CASRSYRGNQPQHF.

A note on this clonotype: An end of the junction does not agree with germline; a read error may underlie this. The CDR3 loop reads CASRQDNANADYTF. The CDR3, as DNA: TGCGCCAGCCGCCAAGATAATGCGAACGCGGACTACACCTTC. The genes are TRBV4-3 and TRBJ1-2; no definite D call. In germline, CDR1 is LGHNA, CDR2 YSLEER. CDR3 size: 14 residues.

This clonotype was counted a few times. The chain links TRBV6-2 or TRBV6-3 to TRBJ2-1; possible D gene TRBD2, 5 bases. Trimming removed 2 bases at V and 8 bases at J, with 13 bases between. This CDR3 comprises 14 residues. Germline V gene sequence: CDR1 MNHEY, CDR2 SVGEGT. CDR3 residues: CASSYRPEEDEQFF. CDR3 nucleotides: TGTGCCAGCAGTTACCGGCCAGAGGAGGATGAGCAGTTCTTC.

There are a few counts of this clonotype. This chain uses TRBV12-3 or TRBV12-4 with TRBJ1-2; no clear D gene. Trimming shortened V by 2 bases and J by 1 base, and 8 bases separated the two germline ends. The CDR3 is made up of 14 amino acids. The CDR3 reads CASSLNRVNYGYTF. Here the CDR3 DNA reads TGTGCCAGCAGTTTAAACAGAGTTAACTATGGCTACACCTTC.

The V and J genes are TRBV24-1 and TRBJ2-5; a weak D match, TRBD1 (6 bases). The CDR3 is 15 residues long. CDR1 KGHDR and CDR2 SFDVKD come from the germline V gene. The V and J ends lost 3 bases and 4 bases respectively, with 14 bases between them. The CDR3, as DNA: TGTGCCACCAGTGATGATAGGACAGTTCGAGAGACCCAGTACTTC. This translates into CATSDDRTVRETQYF.

There are a few counts of this clonotype. This chain uses TRBV6-2 or TRBV6-3 with TRBJ2-2; TRBD1 is a possible D gene (7 bases). Germline V gene lookup returns CDR1 MNHEY and CDR2 SVGEGT. The length of the CDR3 is 15 residues. Trimming removed 5 bases at V and 6 bases at J, with 16 bases between. Here the CDR3 DNA reads TGTGCCAGCAGTACGCCGCAGGGGGGTGCCGGGGAGCTGTTTTTT. It translates to CASSTPQGGAGELFF.

The sample holds a few counts of this clonotype. The chain carries TRBV28 and TRBJ2-3; 9 positions match TRBD2. CDR1 is MDHEN, CDR2 SYDVKM, per germline. The CDR3 loop spans 17 amino acids. V lost 2 bases, J lost 0 bases, and 6 bases stayed unmatched. The CDR3 DNA is TGTGCCAGCAGTTTAGCGGGAGGGCCCTCTAGCACAGATACGCAGTATTTT. Its protein product is CASSLAGGPSSTDTQYF. The whole variable domain, filled in from reference TRBV28 and TRBJ2-3, reads DVKVTQSSRYLVKRTGEKVFLECVQDMDHENMFWYRQDPGLGLRLIYFSYDVKMKEKGDIPEGYSVSREKKERFSLILESASTNQTSMYLCASSLAGGPSSTDTQYFGPGTRLTVL.

The chain joins TRBV19 to TRBJ2-2; tentative D call: TRBD2 (6 bases). V was shortened by 6 bases and J by 9 bases, with 23 bases between the two germline ends. The CDR3 covers 16 residues. Germline V gene sequence: CDR1 LNHDA, CDR2 SQIVND (reference sequence). The CDR3 DNA follows: TGTGCCAGTAGCCCCGGGACTTTCCCCAGGCGGCGGGAGCTGTTTTTT. Translated: CASSPGTFPRRRELFF.

The J gene is TRBJ2-1, the V gene TRBV5-5, with TRBD1 as a possible D gene (6 bases). The CDR3 has 16 amino acids. Germline-derived CDR1 and CDR2 are SGHKS and YYEKEE (reference sequence). V was trimmed by 5 bases and J by 2 bases, leaving 17 bases between them. The CDR3 DNA follows: TGTGCCAGCAGTCTCGACGAAGGGGGTCCCTACAATGAGCAGTTCTTC. Its protein product is CASSLDEGGPYNEQFF.

This clonotype has more than one count but fewer than ten. The rearrangement joins TRBV5-1 to TRBJ2-5; possibly TRBD1 for D (8 bases). Germline-derived CDR1 and CDR2 are SGHRS and YFSETQ. V was trimmed by 0 bases and J by 2 bases, leaving 11 bases between them. The CDR3 is made up of 15 amino acids. The CDR3 is CASSLVQGGQETQYF. In nucleotides, the CDR3 is TGCGCCAGCAGCTTGGTACAGGGGGGGCAAGAGACCCAGTACTTC.

This clonotype was counted ten times or more. The CDR3 region is CSAPRQGHNQPQHF. The DNA for the CDR3 is TGCAGTGCACCTAGACAGGGCCACAATCAGCCCCAGCATTTT. The rearrangement links TRBV20-1 to TRBJ1-5, with 7 bases that match TRBD1. Germline V gene sequence: CDR1 DFQATT, CDR2 SNEGSKA (reference sequence). This CDR3 is built from 14 residues. J was trimmed by 3 bases and V by 6 bases; bases with no gene match: 8.

In its sample, this clonotype was seen a few times. V gene TRBV27 combines with J gene TRBJ2-2; the D is unclear. V shed 5 bases and J shed 3 bases, with 10 bases lying between them. This CDR3 spans 14 amino acids. CDR1 and CDR2 (germline): MNHEY, SMNVEV (reference sequence). CDR3 sequence reads: CASSLYLDTGELFF. In nucleotides, the CDR3 is TGTGCCAGCAGTCTGTACCTGGACACCGGGGAGCTGTTTTTT.

The count of this clonotype is one. The rearrangement joins TRBV30 to TRBJ2-1; 10 bases agree with TRBD1. J gave up 12 bases and V 5 bases, and 13 bases lay outside the gene matches. Germline CDR1 and CDR2: GTSNPN and SVGIG (reference sequence). This CDR3 spans 14 amino acids. The CDR3 region is CAWGMGQGTMRQFF. The CDR3, as DNA: TGTGCCTGGGGCATGGGACAGGGGACGATGAGGCAGTTCTTC.

This clonotype was seen only a few times. J is TRBJ2-5 and V is TRBV7-2, with D unclear. The length of the CDR3 is 15 residues. Germline CDR1 reads SGHTA; CDR2 reads FQGNSA. V dropped 1 base and J dropped 5 bases, with 14 bases sitting between them. The CDR3 sequence is CASSLVAVGRETQYF. The CDR3 region has the DNA TGTGCCAGCAGCTTAGTGGCTGTGGGCCGGGAGACCCAGTACTTC.

This clonotype was detected ten times or more. The V call is TRBV5-1, the J call TRBJ2-5, with D maybe TRBD2 (6 bases). Germline CDR1 and CDR2: SGHRS and YFSETQ. V lost 0 bases and J lost 4, with 13 bases in between. The CDR3 runs 15 residues. The CDR3 coding sequence is TGCGCCAGCAGCTTGGAGGCGGGATTGGGAGAGACCCAGTACTTC. It yields the protein CASSLEAGLGETQYF.

This clonotype was counted between two and nine times. The V and J genes are TRBV9 and TRBJ1-2; 12 bases match TRBD1. With V trimmed by 0 bases and J by 2 bases, 5 bases remained unmatched. The CDR3 has 17 amino acids. Germline assignment: CDR1 SGDLS and CDR2 YYNGEE. The CDR3 DNA is TGTGCCAGCAGCGTAGGTATCGGGACAGGGGGCAACTATGGCTACACCTTC. Translated: CASSVGIGTGGNYGYTF.

The chain employs TRBV7-9 and TRBJ2-7; the D gene could be TRBD1 or TRBD2 (5 bases each). The germline V gene encodes CDR1 SEHNR and CDR2 FQNEAQ (reference sequence). V dropped 5 bases and J dropped 0 bases, with 20 bases sitting between them. This CDR3 has 17 amino acids. CDR3 residues: CASSPTSGTAGSYEQYF. The DNA for the CDR3 is TGTGCCAGCAGCCCCACCTCCGGGACGGCTGGCTCCTACGAGCAGTACTTC.